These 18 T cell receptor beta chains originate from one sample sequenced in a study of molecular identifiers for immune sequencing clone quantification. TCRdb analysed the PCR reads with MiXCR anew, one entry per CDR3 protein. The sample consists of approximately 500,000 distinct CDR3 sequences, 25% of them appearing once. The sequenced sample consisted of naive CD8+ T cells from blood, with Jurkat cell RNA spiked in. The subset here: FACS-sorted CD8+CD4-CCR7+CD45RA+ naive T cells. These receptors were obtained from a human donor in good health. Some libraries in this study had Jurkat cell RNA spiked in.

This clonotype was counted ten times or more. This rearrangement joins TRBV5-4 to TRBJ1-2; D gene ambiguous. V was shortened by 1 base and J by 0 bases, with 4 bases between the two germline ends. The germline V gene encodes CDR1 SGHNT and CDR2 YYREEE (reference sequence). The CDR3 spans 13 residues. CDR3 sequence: CASSLTTNYGYTF. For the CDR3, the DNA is TGTGCCAGCAGCTTGACTACTAACTATGGCTACACCTTC.

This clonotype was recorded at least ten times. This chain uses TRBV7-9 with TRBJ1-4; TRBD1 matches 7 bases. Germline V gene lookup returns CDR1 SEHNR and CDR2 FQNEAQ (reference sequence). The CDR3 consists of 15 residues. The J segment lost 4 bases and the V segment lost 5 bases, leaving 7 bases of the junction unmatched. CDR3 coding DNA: TGTGCCAGCAGCCAGGGGACAGCGGTTAATGAAAAACTGTTTTTT. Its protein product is CASSQGTAVNEKLFF.

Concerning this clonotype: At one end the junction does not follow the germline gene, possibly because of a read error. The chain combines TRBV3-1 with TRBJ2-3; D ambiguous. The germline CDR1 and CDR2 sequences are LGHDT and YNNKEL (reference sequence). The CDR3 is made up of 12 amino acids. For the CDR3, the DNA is TGTACCAGCAGCCAAGTAGCAGATACGCAGTATTTT. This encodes CTSSQVADTQYF.

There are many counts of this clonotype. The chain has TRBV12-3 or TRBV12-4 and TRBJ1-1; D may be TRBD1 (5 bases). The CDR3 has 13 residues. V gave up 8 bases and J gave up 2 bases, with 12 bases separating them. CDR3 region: CASWRDLNTEAFF. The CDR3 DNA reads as TGTGCCAGCTGGAGGGACCTAAACACTGAAGCTTTCTTT.

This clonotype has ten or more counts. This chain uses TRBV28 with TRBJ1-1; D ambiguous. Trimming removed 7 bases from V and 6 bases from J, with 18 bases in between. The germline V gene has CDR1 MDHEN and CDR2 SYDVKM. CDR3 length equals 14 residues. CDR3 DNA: TGTGCCAGCATGGGGTTTGATGGGCTCGCTGAAGCTTTCTTT. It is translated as CASMGFDGLAEAFF.

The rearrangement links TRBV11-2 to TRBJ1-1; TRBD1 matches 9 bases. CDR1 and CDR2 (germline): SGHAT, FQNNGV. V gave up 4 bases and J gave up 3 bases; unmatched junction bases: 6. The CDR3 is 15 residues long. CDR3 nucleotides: TGTGCCAGCAGCTCCGGGACAGGGTTCGACACTGAAGCTTTCTTT. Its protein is CASSSGTGFDTEAFF.

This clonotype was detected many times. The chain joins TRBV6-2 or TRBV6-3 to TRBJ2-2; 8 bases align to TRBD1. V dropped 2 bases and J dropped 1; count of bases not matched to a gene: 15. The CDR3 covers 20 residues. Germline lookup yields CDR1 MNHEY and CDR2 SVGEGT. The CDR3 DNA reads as TGTGCCAGCAGTTACCCTTCCCCTGGCAGGGGGCAACAGAACACCGGGGAGCTGTTTTTT. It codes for CASSYPSPGRGQQNTGELFF.

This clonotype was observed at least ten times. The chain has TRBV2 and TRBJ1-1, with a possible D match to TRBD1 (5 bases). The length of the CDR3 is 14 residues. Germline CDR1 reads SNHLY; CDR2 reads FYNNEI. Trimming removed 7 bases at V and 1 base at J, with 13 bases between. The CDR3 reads CASTKTVPNTEAFF. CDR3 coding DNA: TGTGCCAGCACCAAGACAGTTCCGAACACTGAAGCTTTCTTT. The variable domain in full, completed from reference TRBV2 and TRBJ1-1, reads EPEVTQTPSHQVTQMGQEVILRCVPISNHLYFYWYRQILGQKVEFLVSFYNNEISEKSEIFDDQFSVERPDGSNFTLKIRSTKLEDSAMYFCASTKTVPNTEAFFGQGTRLTVV.

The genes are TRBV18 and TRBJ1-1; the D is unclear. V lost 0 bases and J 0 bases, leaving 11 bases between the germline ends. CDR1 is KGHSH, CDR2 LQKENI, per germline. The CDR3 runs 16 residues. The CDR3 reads CASSPPASAMNTEAFF. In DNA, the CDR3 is TGTGCCAGCTCACCACCAGCCTCCGCCATGAACACTGAAGCTTTCTTT.

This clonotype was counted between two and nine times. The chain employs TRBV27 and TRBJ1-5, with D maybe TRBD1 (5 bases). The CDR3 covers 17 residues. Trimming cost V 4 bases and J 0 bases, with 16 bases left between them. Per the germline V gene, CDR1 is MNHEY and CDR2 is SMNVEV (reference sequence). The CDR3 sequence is CASSSSSWGNSNQPQHF. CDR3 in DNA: TGTGCCAGCAGTTCATCCAGTTGGGGGAATAGCAATCAGCCCCAGCATTTT.

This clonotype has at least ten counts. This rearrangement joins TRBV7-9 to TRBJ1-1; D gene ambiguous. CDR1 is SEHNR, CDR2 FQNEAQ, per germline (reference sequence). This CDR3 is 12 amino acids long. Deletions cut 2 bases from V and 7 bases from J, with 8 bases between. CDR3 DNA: TGTGCCAGCAGCTTAATAGGCAATGAAGCTTTCTTT. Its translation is CASSLIGNEAFF.

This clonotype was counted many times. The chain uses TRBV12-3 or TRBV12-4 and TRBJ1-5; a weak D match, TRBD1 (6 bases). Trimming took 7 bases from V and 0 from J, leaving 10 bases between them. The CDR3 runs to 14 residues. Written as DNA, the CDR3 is TGTGCCAGCAAAACAGGGTTTAGCAATCAGCCCCAGCATTTT. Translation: CASKTGFSNQPQHF.

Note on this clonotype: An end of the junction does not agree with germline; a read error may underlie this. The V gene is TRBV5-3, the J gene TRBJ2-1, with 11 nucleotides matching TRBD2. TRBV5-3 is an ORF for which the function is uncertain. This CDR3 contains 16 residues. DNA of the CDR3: TGTGCCAGCAGCTCCTTACTAGCGGGAGAAGCGAATGGGCAGTTCTTC. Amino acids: CASSSLLAGEANGQFF.

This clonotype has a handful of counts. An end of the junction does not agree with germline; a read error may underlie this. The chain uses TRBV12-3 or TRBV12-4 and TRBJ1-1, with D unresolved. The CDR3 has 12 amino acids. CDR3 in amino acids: CASSSPNPEAFF. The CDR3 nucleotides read TGTGCCAGCAGTTCCCCGAACCCTGAAGCTTTCTTT.

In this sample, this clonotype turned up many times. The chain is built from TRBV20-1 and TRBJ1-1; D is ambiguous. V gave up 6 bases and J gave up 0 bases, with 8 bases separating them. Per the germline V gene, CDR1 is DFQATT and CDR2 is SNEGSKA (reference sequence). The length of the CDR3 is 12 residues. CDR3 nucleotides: TGCAGTGCGTCGGCAGTGAACACTGAAGCTTTCTTT. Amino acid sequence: CSASAVNTEAFF.

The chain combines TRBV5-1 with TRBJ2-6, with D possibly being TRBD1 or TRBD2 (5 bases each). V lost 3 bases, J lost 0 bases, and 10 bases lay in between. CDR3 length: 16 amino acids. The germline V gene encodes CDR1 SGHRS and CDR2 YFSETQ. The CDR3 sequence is CASSSGRDSGANVLTF. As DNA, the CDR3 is TGCGCCAGCAGCTCGGGACGGGACTCTGGGGCCAACGTCCTGACTTTC. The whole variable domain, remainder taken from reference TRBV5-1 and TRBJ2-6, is KAGVTQTPRYLIKTRGQQVTLSCSPISGHRSVSWYQQTPGQGLQFLFEYFSETQRNKGNFPGRFSGRQFSNSRSEMNVSTLELGDSALYLCASSSGRDSGANVLTFGAGSRLTVL.

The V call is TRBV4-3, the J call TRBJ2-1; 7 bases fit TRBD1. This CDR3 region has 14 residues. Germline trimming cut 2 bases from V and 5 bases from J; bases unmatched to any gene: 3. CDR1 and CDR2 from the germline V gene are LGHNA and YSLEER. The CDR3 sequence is CASSQSTGDNEQFF. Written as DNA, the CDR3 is TGCGCCAGCAGCCAATCTACAGGGGACAATGAGCAGTTCTTC.

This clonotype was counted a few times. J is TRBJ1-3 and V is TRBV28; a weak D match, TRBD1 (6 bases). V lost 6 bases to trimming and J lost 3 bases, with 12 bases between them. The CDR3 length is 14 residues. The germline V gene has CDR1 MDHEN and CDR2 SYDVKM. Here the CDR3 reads CASSTGFNGNTIYF. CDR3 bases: TGTGCCAGCAGCACAGGGTTCAATGGAAACACCATATATTTT.